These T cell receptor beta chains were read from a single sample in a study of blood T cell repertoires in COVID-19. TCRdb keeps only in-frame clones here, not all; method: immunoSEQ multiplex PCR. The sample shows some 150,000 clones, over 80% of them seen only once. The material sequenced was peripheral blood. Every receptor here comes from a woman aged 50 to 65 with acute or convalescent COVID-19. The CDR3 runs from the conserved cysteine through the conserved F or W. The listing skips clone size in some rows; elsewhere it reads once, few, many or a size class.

CASSQEDRGGNTEAFF	TRBV4-1	16	.	TRBJ1-1
CAWNIGQNTEAFF	TRBV30	13	.	TRBJ1-1
CAISDHPNTEAFF	TRBV10-3	13	.	TRBJ1-1
CASSPGTANTEAFF	TRBV18	14	few	TRBJ1-1
CASSLREFNYGYTF	TRBV5-1	14	.	TRBJ1-2
CATAGEPGETQYF	TRBV24-1	13	.	TRBJ2-5
CAISAQGTGNTIYF	TRBV10-3	14	.	TRBJ1-3
CASSLADTEAFF	TRBV5-1	12	.	TRBJ1-1
CASSEVFRDTQYF	TRBV6-4	13	few	TRBJ2-3
CASSKTTGTSGSYEQFF	TRBV19	17	.	TRBJ2-1
CASSEQGLISGNTIYF	TRBV6-1	16	.	TRBJ1-3
CASGQGAVNSPLHF	TRBV5-5	14	.	TRBJ1-6
CASSAGTPYQETQYF	TRBV5-1	15	.	TRBJ2-5
CASSEALQLRAQYF	TRBV6-1	14	.	TRBJ2-3
CASSLDWQERVPLLNEKLFF	TRBV11-3	20	.	TRBJ1-4
CASNPLRGSGRPNEQFF	TRBV2	17	.	TRBJ2-1
CATDSQNTGELFF	TRBV7-9	13	few	TRBJ2-2
CASSLGTYNEQFF	TRBV11-3	13	.	TRBJ2-1
CASSRTGFGQPQHF	TRBV6-5	14	.	TRBJ1-5
CAISEAGGDGYTF	TRBV10-3	13	.	TRBJ1-2
CASSYSGEGSNQPQHF	TRBV6-5	16	.	TRBJ1-5
CASSKDTGGGVRATDTQYF	TRBV21-1	19	.	TRBJ2-3
CASSLAGGIEQFF	TRBV11-2	13	.	TRBJ2-1